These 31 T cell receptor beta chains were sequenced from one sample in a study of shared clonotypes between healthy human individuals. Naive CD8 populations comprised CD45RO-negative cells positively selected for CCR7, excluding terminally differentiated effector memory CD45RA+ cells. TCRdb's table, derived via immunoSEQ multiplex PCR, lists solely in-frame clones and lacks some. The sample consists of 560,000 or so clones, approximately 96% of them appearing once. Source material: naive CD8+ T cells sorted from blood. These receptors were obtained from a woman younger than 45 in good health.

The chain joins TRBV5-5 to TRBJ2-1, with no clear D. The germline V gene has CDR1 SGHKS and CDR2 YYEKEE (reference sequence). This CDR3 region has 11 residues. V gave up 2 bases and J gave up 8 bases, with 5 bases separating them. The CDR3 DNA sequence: TGTGCCAGCAGCTTTTGGGATGAGCAGTTCTTC. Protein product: CASSFWDEQFF.

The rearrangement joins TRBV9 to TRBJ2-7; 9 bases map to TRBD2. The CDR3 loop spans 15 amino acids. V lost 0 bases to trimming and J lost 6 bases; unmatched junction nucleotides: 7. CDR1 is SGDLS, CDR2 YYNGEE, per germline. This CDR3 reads CASSVGREGPGEQYF. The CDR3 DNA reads TGTGCCAGCAGCGTAGGGCGGGAGGGCCCCGGCGAGCAGTACTTC.

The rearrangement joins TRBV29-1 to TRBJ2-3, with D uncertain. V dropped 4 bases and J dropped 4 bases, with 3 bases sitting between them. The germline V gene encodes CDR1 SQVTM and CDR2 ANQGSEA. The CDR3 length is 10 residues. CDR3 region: CSVVSDTQYF. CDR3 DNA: TGCAGCGTTGTATCAGATACGCAGTATTTT.

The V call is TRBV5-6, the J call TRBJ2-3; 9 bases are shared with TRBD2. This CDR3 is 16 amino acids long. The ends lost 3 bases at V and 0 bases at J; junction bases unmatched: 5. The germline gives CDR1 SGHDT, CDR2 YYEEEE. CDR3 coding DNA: TGTGCCAGCAGCTGGGGCCTAGCGGGAAGCACAGATACGCAGTATTTT. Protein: CASSWGLAGSTDTQYF.

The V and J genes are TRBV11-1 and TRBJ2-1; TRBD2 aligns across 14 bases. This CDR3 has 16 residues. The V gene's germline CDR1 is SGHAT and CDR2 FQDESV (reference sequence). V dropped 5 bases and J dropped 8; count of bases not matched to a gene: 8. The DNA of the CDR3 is TGTGCCAGCAGCGGAGGGACTAGCGGGAGAACGGATGAGCAGTTCTTC. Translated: CASSGGTSGRTDEQFF. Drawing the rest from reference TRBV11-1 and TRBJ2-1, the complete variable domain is EAEVAQSPRYKITEKSQAVAFWCDPISGHATLYWYRQILGQGPELLVQFQDESVVDDSQLPKDRFSAERLKGVDSTLKIQPAELGDSAMYLCASSGGTSGRTDEQFFGPGTRLTVL.

CDR3 nucleotide sequence: TGTGCCAGCTCTAGGACAGGGGCCCATAACTATGGCTACACCTTC. This gives the protein CASSRTGAHNYGYTF. V gene TRBV18 combines with J gene TRBJ1-2; 9 bases align to TRBD1. The CDR3 is made up of 15 amino acids. V shed 6 bases, J shed 1 base, and the junction held 6 bases outside the gene matches. CDR1 is KGHSH, CDR2 LQKENI, per germline.

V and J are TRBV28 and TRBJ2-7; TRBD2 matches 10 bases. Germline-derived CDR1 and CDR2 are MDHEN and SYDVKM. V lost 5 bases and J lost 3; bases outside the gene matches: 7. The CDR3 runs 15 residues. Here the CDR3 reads CASSQFTSGDYEQYF. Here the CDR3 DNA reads TGTGCCAGCAGTCAGTTCACTAGCGGGGACTACGAGCAGTACTTC.

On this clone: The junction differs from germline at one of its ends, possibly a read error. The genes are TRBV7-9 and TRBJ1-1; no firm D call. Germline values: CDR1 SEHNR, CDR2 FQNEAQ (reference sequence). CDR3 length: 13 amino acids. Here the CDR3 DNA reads TGTGCCAGCAGCCCGGGCAGGAACGCTGAAGCTTTCTTT. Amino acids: CASSPGRNAEAFF.

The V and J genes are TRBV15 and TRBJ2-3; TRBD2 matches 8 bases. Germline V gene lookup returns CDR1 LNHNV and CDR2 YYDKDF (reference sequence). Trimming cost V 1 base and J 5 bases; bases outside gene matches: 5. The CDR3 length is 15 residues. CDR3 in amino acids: CATSRAVGREDTQYF. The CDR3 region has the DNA TGTGCCACCAGCAGAGCCGTCGGGAGGGAAGATACGCAGTATTTT.

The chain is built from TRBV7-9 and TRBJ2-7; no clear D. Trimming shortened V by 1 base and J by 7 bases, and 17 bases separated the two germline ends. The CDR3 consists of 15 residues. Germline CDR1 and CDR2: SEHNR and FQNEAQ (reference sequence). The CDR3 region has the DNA TGTGCCAGCAGCTTAGTTGTCGGCGTTCCTGAGGAGCAGTACTTC. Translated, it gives CASSLVVGVPEEQYF.

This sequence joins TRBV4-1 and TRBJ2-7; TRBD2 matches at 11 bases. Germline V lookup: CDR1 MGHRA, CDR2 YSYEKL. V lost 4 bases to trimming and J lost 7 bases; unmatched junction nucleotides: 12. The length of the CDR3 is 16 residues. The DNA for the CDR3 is TGCGCCAGCAGCCTTCAGTCCGGGACTAGCGGCGTTGAGCAGTACTTC. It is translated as CASSLQSGTSGVEQYF.

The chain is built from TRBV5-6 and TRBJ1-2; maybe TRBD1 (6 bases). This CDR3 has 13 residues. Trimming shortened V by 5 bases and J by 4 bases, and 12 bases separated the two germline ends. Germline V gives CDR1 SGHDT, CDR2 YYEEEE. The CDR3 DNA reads TGTGCCAGCAGTCCGGAAGGGGGCTATGGCTACACCTTC. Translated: CASSPEGGYGYTF.

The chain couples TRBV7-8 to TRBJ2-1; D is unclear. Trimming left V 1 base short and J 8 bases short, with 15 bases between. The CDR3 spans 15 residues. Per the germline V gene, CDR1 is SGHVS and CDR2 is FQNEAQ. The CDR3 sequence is CASSLVVSGTDEQFF. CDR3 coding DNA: TGTGCCAGCAGCTTAGTTGTTTCTGGAACCGATGAGCAGTTCTTC.

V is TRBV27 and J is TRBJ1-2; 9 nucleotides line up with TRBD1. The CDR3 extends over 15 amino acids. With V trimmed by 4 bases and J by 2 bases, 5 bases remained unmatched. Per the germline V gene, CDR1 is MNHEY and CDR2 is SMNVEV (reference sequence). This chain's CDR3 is CASSYFGQGNYGYTF. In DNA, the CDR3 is TGTGCCAGCAGTTACTTCGGACAGGGGAACTATGGCTACACCTTC.

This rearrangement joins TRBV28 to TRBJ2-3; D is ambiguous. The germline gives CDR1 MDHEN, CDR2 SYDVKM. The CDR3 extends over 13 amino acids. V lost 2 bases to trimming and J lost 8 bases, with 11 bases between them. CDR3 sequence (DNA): TGTGCCAGCAGTTTAAGTCCCTCCGCTACGCAGTATTTT. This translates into CASSLSPSATQYF.

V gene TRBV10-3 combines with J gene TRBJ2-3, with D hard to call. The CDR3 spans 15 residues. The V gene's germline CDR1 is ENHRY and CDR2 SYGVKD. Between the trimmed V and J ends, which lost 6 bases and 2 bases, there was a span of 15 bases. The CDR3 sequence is CAISELSGTTDTQYF. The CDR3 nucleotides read TGTGCCATCAGCGAACTTAGTGGTACCACAGATACGCAGTATTTT.

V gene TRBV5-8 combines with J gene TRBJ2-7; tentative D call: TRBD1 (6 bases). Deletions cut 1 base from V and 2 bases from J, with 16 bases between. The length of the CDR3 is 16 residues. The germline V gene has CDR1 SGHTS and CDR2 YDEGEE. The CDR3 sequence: CASSLTGHIRTYEQYF. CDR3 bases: TGTGCCAGCAGCTTGACGGGACACATACGCACCTACGAGCAGTACTTC.

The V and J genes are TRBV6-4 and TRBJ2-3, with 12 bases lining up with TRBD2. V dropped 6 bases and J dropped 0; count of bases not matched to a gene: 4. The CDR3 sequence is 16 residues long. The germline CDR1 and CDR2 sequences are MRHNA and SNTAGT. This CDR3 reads CASRGLAGISTDTQYF. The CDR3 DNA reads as TGTGCCAGCAGAGGACTAGCGGGGATTAGCACAGATACGCAGTATTTT.

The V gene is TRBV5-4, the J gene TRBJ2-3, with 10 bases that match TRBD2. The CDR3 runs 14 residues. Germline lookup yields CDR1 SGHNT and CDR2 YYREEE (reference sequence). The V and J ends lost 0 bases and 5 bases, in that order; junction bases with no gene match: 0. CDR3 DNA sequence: TGTGCCAGCAGCTTGGCTAGCGGGAGAGATACGCAGTATTTT. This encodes CASSLASGRDTQYF.

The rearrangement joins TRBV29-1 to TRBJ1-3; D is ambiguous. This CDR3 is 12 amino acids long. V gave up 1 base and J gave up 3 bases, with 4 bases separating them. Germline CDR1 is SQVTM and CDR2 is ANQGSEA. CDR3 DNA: TGCAGCGTTGAAGTTGGTGGAAACACCATATATTTT. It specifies CSVEVGGNTIYF.

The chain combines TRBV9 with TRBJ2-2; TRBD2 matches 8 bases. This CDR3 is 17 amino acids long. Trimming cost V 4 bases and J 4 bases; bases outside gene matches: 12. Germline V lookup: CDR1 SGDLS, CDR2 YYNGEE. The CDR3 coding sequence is TGTGCCAGCAGCCCGAAAACGACTAGCGTGGGCACCGGGGAGCTGTTTTTT. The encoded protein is CASSPKTTSVGTGELFF.

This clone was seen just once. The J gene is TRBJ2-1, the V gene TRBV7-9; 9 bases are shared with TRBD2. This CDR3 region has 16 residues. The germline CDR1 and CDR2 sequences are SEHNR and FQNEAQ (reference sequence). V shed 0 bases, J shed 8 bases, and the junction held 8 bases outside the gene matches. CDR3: CASSLAASGIWDEQFF. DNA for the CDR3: TGTGCCAGCAGCTTAGCGGCTAGCGGGATATGGGATGAGCAGTTCTTC.

The CDR3 here is CASSATPGAAYEQYF. As DNA, the CDR3 is TGTGCCAGCAGCGCGACTCCAGGGGCGGCCTACGAGCAGTACTTC. The chain links TRBV9 to TRBJ2-7; tentative D call: TRBD1 (6 bases). Trimming shortened V by 3 bases and J by 2 bases, and 15 bases separated the two germline ends. Germline CDR1 reads SGDLS; CDR2 reads YYNGEE. CDR3 length: 15 amino acids.

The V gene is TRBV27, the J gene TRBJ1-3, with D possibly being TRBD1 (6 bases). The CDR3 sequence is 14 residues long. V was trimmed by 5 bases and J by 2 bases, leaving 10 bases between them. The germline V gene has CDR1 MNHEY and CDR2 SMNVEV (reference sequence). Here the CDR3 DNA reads TGTGCCAGCAGTCCTACAGGGCCTGGAAACACCATATATTTT. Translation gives CASSPTGPGNTIYF.

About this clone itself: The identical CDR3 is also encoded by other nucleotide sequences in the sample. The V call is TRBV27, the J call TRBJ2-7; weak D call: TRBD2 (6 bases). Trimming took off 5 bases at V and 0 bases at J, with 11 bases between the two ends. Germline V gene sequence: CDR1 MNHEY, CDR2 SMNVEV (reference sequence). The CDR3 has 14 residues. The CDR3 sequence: CASSLGGNSYEQYF. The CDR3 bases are TGTGCCAGCAGTCTGGGCGGGAACTCCTACGAGCAGTACTTC.

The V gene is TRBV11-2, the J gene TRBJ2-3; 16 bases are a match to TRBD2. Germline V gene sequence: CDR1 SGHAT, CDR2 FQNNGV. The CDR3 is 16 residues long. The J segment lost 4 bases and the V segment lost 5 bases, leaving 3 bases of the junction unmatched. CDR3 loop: CASSEGLAGGPDTQYF. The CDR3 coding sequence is TGTGCCAGCAGCGAGGGACTAGCGGGAGGGCCAGATACGCAGTATTTT.

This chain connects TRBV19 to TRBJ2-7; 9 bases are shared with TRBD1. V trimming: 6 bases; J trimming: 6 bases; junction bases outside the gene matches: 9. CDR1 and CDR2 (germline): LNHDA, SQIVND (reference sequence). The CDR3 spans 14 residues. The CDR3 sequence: CASSSQATGGEQYF. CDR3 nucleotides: TGTGCCAGTAGCTCGCAAGCGACAGGGGGCGAGCAGTACTTC.

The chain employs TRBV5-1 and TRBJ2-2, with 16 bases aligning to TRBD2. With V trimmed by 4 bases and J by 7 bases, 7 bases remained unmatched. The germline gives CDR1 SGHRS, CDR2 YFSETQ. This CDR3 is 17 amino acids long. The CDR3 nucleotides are TGCGCCAGCAGCCCGGGACTAGCGGGAGGGCCCGGCGGGGAGCTGTTTTTT. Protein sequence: CASSPGLAGGPGGELFF.

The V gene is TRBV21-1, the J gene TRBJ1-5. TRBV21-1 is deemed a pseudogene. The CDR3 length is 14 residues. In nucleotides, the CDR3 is TGTGCCAGCAGCAAATCCGGCCACAATCAGCCCCAGCATTTT. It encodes CASSKSGHNQPQHF.

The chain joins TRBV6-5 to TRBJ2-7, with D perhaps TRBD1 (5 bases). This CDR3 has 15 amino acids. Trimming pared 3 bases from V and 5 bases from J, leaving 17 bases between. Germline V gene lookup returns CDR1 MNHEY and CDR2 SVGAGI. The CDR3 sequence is CASSYQGGIVDEQYF. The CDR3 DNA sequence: TGTGCCAGCAGTTATCAGGGCGGCATTGTGGACGAGCAGTACTTC.

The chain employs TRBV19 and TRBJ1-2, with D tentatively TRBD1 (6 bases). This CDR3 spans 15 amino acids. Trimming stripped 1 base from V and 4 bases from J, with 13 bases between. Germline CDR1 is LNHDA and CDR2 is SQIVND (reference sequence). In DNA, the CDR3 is TGTGCCAGTAGTATAGTACAGGGAGGCGGCTATGGCTACACCTTC. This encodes CASSIVQGGGYGYTF.